Sequencing of this TCR beta chain was carried out in a study of monozygotic twins with inflammatory bowel disease. This CDR3 region has 16 residues. CDR1 and CDR2 (germline): SGHRS, YFSETQ. TCRdb reprocessed the 5' RACE reads; each CDR3 protein has one entry and no DNA is given. This repertoire comprises approximately 200,000 distinct CDR3 sequences; its ten largest clones make up 1.5% to 2%. The draw for each donor consisted of a single 2.5 ml blood sample. Skipping T cell sorting, the study isolated total RNA directly from whole blood. Material: blood. This sequence was found in a human donor with ulcerative colitis or Crohn's disease, or a healthy co-twin of an affected twin (not recorded which). This rearrangement joins TRBV5-1 to TRBJ2-5; TCRdb gives TRBD2 as the D gene, but with no DNA this cannot be confirmed. CDR3 in amino acids: CASSTSSGGAKETQYF. Together with reference TRBV5-1 and TRBJ2-5, the CDR3 gives the full variable domain: KAGVTQTPRYLIKTRGQQVTLSCSPISGHRSVSWYQQTPGQGLQFLFEYFSETQRNKGNFPGRFSGRQFSNSRSEMNVSTLELGDSALYLCASSTSSGGAKETQYFGPGTRLLVL.